These T cell receptor beta chains were read from a single sample in a study of T-cell reconstitution after alpha-beta-depleted transplantation in children. TCRdb passed the PCR reads through MiXCR, listing each CDR3 protein once. Of hundreds of thousands of distinct CDR3 sequences in the sample, about a tenth were seen once. The sequencing here drew on PBMCs from the stem cell graft donor, taken from the stem cell graft. All receptors derive from a human donor who donated a stem cell graft to a child with SCID. Each CDR3 is given with its conserved first and last residue.

J,V,CDR3
TRBJ2-1,TRBV12-3/TRBV12-4,CASQGTNVGEQFF
TRBJ2-7,TRBV12-5,CASGQRPYEQYF
TRBJ2-7,TRBV12-5,CASGLTGVEQYF
TRBJ2-7,TRBV5-1,CASSQSRSFEQYF
TRBJ2-3,TRBV15,CATSRDRGRANTQYF
TRBJ1-2,TRBV14,CASSEDSGWLGGYTF
TRBJ1-2,TRBV7-9,CASSLLENYGYTF
TRBJ2-3,TRBV10-3,CAISERAGASTDTQYF
TRBJ2-3,TRBV9,CASSPRKGLGADTQYF
TRBJ2-1,TRBV2,CASGVEEVWLPSGAYNEQFF
TRBJ2-6,TRBV7-6,CASSSPESGANVLTF
TRBJ2-3,TRBV11-2,CASSFGPTSGGASTDTQYF
TRBJ1-2,TRBV12-3/TRBV12-4,CASSSYRVDYGYTF
TRBJ2-2,TRBV20-1,CSARDLRGPGELFF
TRBJ1-5,TRBV29-1,CSVRAGNQPQHF
TRBJ1-1,TRBV6-1,CASNYRGPRTEAFF
TRBJ1-1,TRBV25-1,CASSPAIQNTEAFF
TRBJ1-5,TRBV20-1,CSARDGIGGAGKPQHF
TRBJ2-3,TRBV11-1,CASSARTSGGTDTQYF
TRBJ2-1,TRBV6-1,CASRETGAAGGEQFF
TRBJ2-3,TRBV12-3/TRBV12-4,CASSARKITQYF
TRBJ1-1,TRBV5-6,CASSRDRYTEAFF
TRBJ1-4,TRBV19,CASSIEPRWEKLFF
TRBJ1-1,TRBV5-1,CASSFTRDRVGTEAFF
TRBJ1-2,TRBV20-1,CSADNRDTNYGYTF
TRBJ2-3,TRBV3-1,CASSRQPDTQYF
TRBJ1-1,TRBV12-3/TRBV12-4,CASSWGTTEAFF
TRBJ2-3,TRBV10-2,CASSPGLAADTQYF
TRBJ2-7,TRBV27,CASSPRAGESYEQYF
TRBJ2-3,TRBV6-1,CASSPRPIRQGSTDTQYF
TRBJ2-6,TRBV29-1,CSVEEDRDRAGANVLTF
TRBJ2-6,TRBV29-1,CSVLASGANVLTF
TRBJ2-4,TRBV20-1,CSARGQGGNIQYF
TRBJ2-3,TRBV20-1,CSARRDTGTDTQYF
TRBJ1-2,TRBV6-1,CASSDGQGNGYTF
TRBJ1-1,TRBV10-3,CAITWTENTEAFF
TRBJ1-2,TRBV20-1,CSARVLGAHSYTF
TRBJ1-2,TRBV18,CASSLSQQGNGYTF
TRBJ1-2,TRBV7-2,CASSPLLGFYGYTF
TRBJ2-3,TRBV5-1,CASSLMWGGTDTQYF
TRBJ2-5,TRBV5-1,CASSETGARETQYF
TRBJ2-3,TRBV12-3/TRBV12-4,CASSGPRSFGSTDTQYF
TRBJ2-2,TRBV2,CASAGLAGSNTGELFF
TRBJ1-4,TRBV9,CASSVSGTSHEKLFF
TRBJ2-5,TRBV4-1,CASSQEFGGGDETQYF
TRBJ1-1,TRBV5-6,CASSLPKGNTEAFF
TRBJ2-5,TRBV7-8,CASSLGGQNGHQETQYF
TRBJ2-1,TRBV14,CASSQGQGLDEQFF
TRBJ1-2,TRBV7-6,CASSPVQHYGYTF